This TCR beta chain was sequenced in a study of metastatic and nonmetastatic thyroid tumors. Among the patients, none had received any treatment before thyroid surgery. Germline-derived CDR1 and CDR2 are MRHNA and SNTAGT. With 0 bases removed from V and 2 bases from J, the gap between germline ends came to 12 bases. This CDR3 has 16 residues. This clone was seen a few times. Its antigen remains unidentified. TCRdb re-called clones from the PCR reads using MiXCR. The sample shows approximately 50,000 clones, about 4.2% of them seen only once. General study results and limits: For both blood and tumor, malignant thyroid tumors reportedly showed significantly higher TCR beta diversity than benign nodules did.

The genes are TRBV6-4 and TRBJ2-3; D might be TRBD2 (6 bases). The sample comprised blood. The source is a female donor with papillary thyroid cancer or a benign thyroid nodule (not recorded which). Some clones in this sample may be carry-over from other donors' samples. The chain's CDR3 is CASSDSVAAHTDTQYF. The CDR3 nucleotides are TGTGCCAGCAGTGACTCAGTAGCGGCACACACAGATACGCAGTATTTT.